These T cell receptor beta chains were read from a single sample in a study of radiotherapy plus CTLA-4 blockade in lung cancer. Here immunoSEQ multiplex PCR was the method, and the copy in TCRdb shows in-frame clones only, minus some. The data contain tens of thousands of clones, roughly 77% of them singletons. The input for sequencing was peripheral blood, taken from a patient treated with radiotherapy plus ipilimumab. The receptors come from a human donor with non-small cell lung cancer that progressed on radiotherapy plus ipilimumab. The CDR3 runs from the conserved cysteine through the conserved F or W. D genes are given only for firm matches. Clone size is stated in some rows and not others, as once, few, many or a class when expanded.

>TRBD1|TRBJ1-1|TRBV19|NA
TGTGCCAGTATGGAGACAGGGGGCTCGCTGGGCACTGAAGCTTTCTTT
CASMETGGSLGTEAFF
>TRBD2|TRBJ2-2|TRBV9|NA
TGTGCCAGCAGCGTGGCTAGCGGGGGTCGGAACGGGGAGCTGTTTTTT
CASSVASGGRNGELFF
>NA|TRBJ1-2|TRBV6-5|NA
TGTGCCAGCAGTTTTGGACAGAACAATCATGGCTACACCTTC
CASSFGQNNHGYTF
>NA|TRBJ2-7|TRBV9|NA
TGTGCCAGCAGAGACAGAGCCTACGAGCAGTACTTC
CASRDRAYEQYF
>NA|TRBJ1-3|TRBV18|NA
TGTGCCAGCTCACCGACTGACTTAGCCTCTGGAAACACCATATATTTT
CASSPTDLASGNTIYF
>TRBD1|TRBJ1-5|TRBV5-6|few
TGTGCCAGCAGCTCTCGACTCAGGGGGCTGAGTCAGCCCCAGCATTTT
CASSSRLRGLSQPQHF
>NA|TRBJ1-6|TRBV9|NA
TGTGCCAGCAGCCCGCGGGAGGGGAGGCTCCACTTT
CASSPREGRLHF
>TRBD1|TRBJ1-1|TRBV6-1|once
TGTGCCAGCAGTCCAGGACAGGGGGCCACTGAAGCTTTCTTT
CASSPGQGATEAFF
>TRBD2|TRBJ2-5|TRBV7-2|NA
TGTGCCAGCAGCTTAGAAGCGGGGTCAACGGGGACCCAGTACTTC
CASSLEAGSTGTQYF
>TRBD1|TRBJ1-4|TRBV27|NA
TGTGCCAGCAGTTTAAGACAGGGGGCAAGTGAAAAACTGTTTTTT
CASSLRQGASEKLFF
>NA|TRBJ2-3|TRBV11-2|NA
TGTGCCAGCAGCCTGGCAGTTGGCGGCCGCCGGTATTTT
CASSLAVGGRRYF
>TRBD1|TRBJ2-2|TRBV29-1|NA
TGCAGCGTTAGGCGGACAGGGTCCACCGGGGAGCTGTTTTTT
CSVRRTGSTGELFF
>NA|TRBJ1-2|TRBV2|NA
TGTGCCAGCATTGGGCGGGGGAACTATGGCTACACCTTC
CASIGRGNYGYTF
>TRBD2|TRBJ2-3|TRBV4-2|few
TGTGCCAGCAGCTTAAGCGGGGGGGCTGCAGATACGCAGTATTTT
CASSLSGGAADTQYF
>NA|TRBJ1-6|TRBV2|NA
TGTGCCAGTGGCACAGAAGTTAATTCACCCCTCCACTTT
CASGTEVNSPLHF
>NA|TRBJ2-7|TRBV15|NA
TGTGCCACCAGCAGAGGGGGCACCGAAAACGAGCAGTACTTC
CATSRGGTENEQYF
>TRBD2|TRBJ2-2|TRBV2|NA
TGTGCCAGCAGGGTACGGGGGGGCCAGAGACCCGGGGAGCTGTTTTTT
CASRVRGGQRPGELFF
>NA|TRBJ2-1|TRBV9|few
TGTGCCAGCAGCGTAGGGGGCGGCGGGGTGACATACAATGAGCAGTTCTTC
CASSVGGGGVTYNEQFF
>TRBD1|TRBJ1-1|TRBV16|NA
TGTGCCAGCAGCGATGACAGGGAGGCTTTCTTT
CASSDDREAFF
>TRBD1|TRBJ1-1|TRBV4-1|NA
TGCGCCAGCAGCCGCAGCACAGGGGGCAACACTGAAGCTTTCTTT
CASSRSTGGNTEAFF
>TRBD1|TRBJ2-5|TRBV11-2|NA
TGTGCCAGCAGCCCGGACAGGGCGGGGACCCAGTACTTC
CASSPDRAGTQYF
>TRBD1|TRBJ1-1|TRBV11-2|once
TGTGCCAGCAGCGGACAGGGAAACTACATGAACACTGAAGCTTTCTTT
CASSGQGNYMNTEAFF
>TRBD2|TRBJ2-3|TRBV7-9|NA
TGTGCCAGCAGCACTCCATTTAGCGGGGGAGTCACAGATACGCAGTATTTT
CASSTPFSGGVTDTQYF
>NA|TRBJ1-2|TRBV5-4|NA
TGTGCCAGCAGCTTGGACAACCATGGCTACACCTTC
CASSLDNHGYTF
>NA|TRBJ2-7|TRBV27|NA
TGTGCCAGCAGTTTTGGGGGGATCGCCGAGCAGTACTTC
CASSFGGIAEQYF
>NA|TRBJ1-1|TRBV7-2|once
TGTGCCAGCAGCTTTGCGGGGAACACTGAAGCTTTCTTT
CASSFAGNTEAFF
>NA|TRBJ1-3|TRBV11-2|NA
TGTGCCAGCAGCTTAGGCCAAACGACAACTGGAAACACCATATATTTT
CASSLGQTTTGNTIYF
>TRBD2|TRBJ2-5|TRBV6-5|NA
TGTGCCAGCCTTCATTCTAGCGGGGTTCAAGAGACCCAGTACTTC
CASLHSSGVQETQYF
>TRBD1|TRBJ1-2|TRBV7-4|NA
TGTGCCAGCAGCTTAGTGGCGGAGGGGGCGACGAACGAGTATGGCTACACCTTC
CASSLVAEGATNEYGYTF
>TRBD1|TRBJ1-2|TRBV5-1|NA
TGCGCCAGCAGCTTGGTTAGGGGGCAGGATGGCTACACCTTC
CASSLVRGQDGYTF
>NA|TRBJ1-1|TRBV6-6|few
TGTGCCAGCAGCGGGGGGCGAAGCGGATGGACCACTGAAGCTTTCTTT
CASSGGRSGWTTEAFF
>TRBD2|TRBJ2-2|TRBV4-3|NA
TGCGCCAGCAGCGAACCTAGCGGGGGGGCCCCCGGGGAGCTGTTTTTT
CASSEPSGGAPGELFF
>TRBD1|TRBJ1-2|TRBV19|NA
TGTGCCAGTAGGGAAACAGGGGGGGACGTGGGAGGCTACACCTTC
CASRETGGDVGGYTF
>TRBD1|TRBJ2-7|TRBV4-1|NA
TGCGCCAGCAGCCAGAAGGGACAGGGGGACTACGAGCAGTACTTC
CASSQKGQGDYEQYF
>NA|TRBJ1-4|TRBV14|once
TGTGCCAGCAGCCAAGTGGCAGGATTCGCAACTAATGAAAAACTGTTTTTT
CASSQVAGFATNEKLFF
>TRBD2|TRBJ2-3|TRBV7-9|few
TGTGCCAGCAGCTTAGACGCGGGGGGCACAGATACGCAGTATTTT
CASSLDAGGTDTQYF
>TRBD2|TRBJ2-1|TRBV19|NA
TGTGCCAGTAGTTGGACTAGCGGGGGGGACGGTGAGCAGTTCTTC
CASSWTSGGDGEQFF
>NA|TRBJ1-2|TRBV27|NA
TGTGCCAGCAGTTTTCGGGGGACTAACTATGGCTACACCTTC
CASSFRGTNYGYTF
>TRBD1|TRBJ2-1|TRBV2|NA
TGTGCCAGCAGTGAGTGGGCAGGGGGCTGGGATGAGCAGTTCTTC
CASSEWAGGWDEQFF